The TCR beta chain described here comes from a study of T cell changes during pregnancy in multiple sclerosis. V dropped 6 bases and J dropped 3 bases, with 14 bases sitting between them. The CDR3 runs to 14 residues. Germline CDR1 reads SGHRS; CDR2 reads YFSETQ. Repertoires were generated with immunoSEQ multiplex PCR, while TCRdb's copy carries only in-frame clones and drops some. Here the sample spans about 100,000 clones, approximately 92% being singletons. This clone was observed a single time. This receptor was identified in a female donor with multiple sclerosis, enrolled in a pregnancy study. Sequenced material: peripheral blood, taken in the first trimester of pregnancy. The chain joins TRBV5-1 to TRBJ2-3, with D maybe TRBD2 (5 bases). The CDR3 DNA follows: TGCGCCAGCACCCCTTTTGGGGAGACAGATACGCAGTATTTT. Translated: CASTPFGETDTQYF. The variable domain in full, with the rest retrieved from reference TRBV5-1 and TRBJ2-3, is KAGVTQTPRYLIKTRGQQVTLSCSPISGHRSVSWYQQTPGQGLQFLFEYFSETQRNKGNFPGRFSGRQFSNSRSEMNVSTLELGDSALYLCASTPFGETDTQYFGPGTRLTVL.